One T cell receptor beta chain is described in this entry. CDR3 and TCR beta VDJ profiling relied on genomic DNA as the template. TCRdb recomputed calls from the reads with MiXCR, one row per CDR3 protein. The table includes hundreds of thousands of distinct CDR3 sequences, over 25% detected once. Individuals selected for sequencing had exhibited CD8+CD57+ cell expansion on flow cytometry. The sample is drawn from a study of CD8+CD57+ T cells in acquired aplastic anemia. V gave up 3 bases and J gave up 2 bases, with 11 bases separating them. CDR3 size: 14 residues. Per germline, CDR1 SGDLS and CDR2 YYNGEE.

The rearrangement joins TRBV9 to TRBJ2-5, with TRBD2 as a possible D gene (5 bases). The sequenced material came from sorted CD4+, CD8+, or CD8+CD57+ T cells (not recorded which) from PBMCs. The clonotype originates from a human donor with aplastic anemia. The CDR3, as DNA: TGTGCCAGCAGCGCAGAGGGCATTCAAGAGACCCAGTACTTC. The encoded protein is CASSAEGIQETQYF.